This T cell receptor (beta chain) was sequenced in a study of beta chain features in type 1 diabetes. Study results and limitations: Although PCR might favor shorter templates, it would do so equally in patients and controls. Insertions were fewer and deletions more numerous at VDJ junctions in type 1 diabetes patients. Shortening of TCRB CDR3s, moderate but significant, appeared in all four CD4+ subsets of Type 1 diabetes patients.

Reverse transcription of all isolated RNA meant that expressed TCRB transcripts were sequenced. Using immunoSEQ multiplex PCR, the repertoire was profiled, and TCRdb retains in-frame clones only, with some absent. There are under 450,000 clones in the sample; over 11% occur only once, and roughly 0.04% lies in the top ten. Around 120 mL of blood, on average, came from one heparinised draw per donor. This clone has just a few counts. Its antigen is currently unknown. V lost 5 bases, J lost 3 bases, and 17 bases lay in between. This CDR3 comprises 15 residues. Germline CDR1 reads MNHEY; CDR2 reads SVGAGI.

The chain combines TRBV6-5 with TRBJ2-7, with D perhaps TRBD1 or TRBD2 (5 bases each). The receptor was derived from a man aged 25-45 years in good health. Sequences were obtained from naive CD4+ T cells from blood. The CDR3 DNA sequence: TGTGCCAGCAGTCCCCCCGGACGGGACCTCTACGAGCAGTACTTC. Protein product: CASSPPGRDLYEQYF.